This TCR beta chain was recovered during a study of blood T cell repertoires in COVID-19. Looking at the study overall: Material from acute and convalescent COVID-19 was sourced from the United States, Italy and Spain.

In germline, CDR1 is MRHNA, CDR2 SNTAGT. V was pared by 4 bases and J by 2 bases, with 15 bases between. There are 16 residues in the CDR3. Sequencing was performed with immunoSEQ multiplex PCR; in TCRdb, only in-frame clones are kept and a portion is missing. The sample consists of 130,000 to 150,000 clones, 70% to 85% of them appearing once. This clone has only one observation. This receptor was obtained from a man aged 55-75 years with active or convalescent COVID-19. The sample taken for sequencing was peripheral blood. V is TRBV6-4 and J is TRBJ2-1, with D perhaps TRBD1 (6 bases). The CDR3 DNA sequence: TGTGCCAGCAGTGTTTCAGGGGAAATGGCCTACAATGAGCAGTTCTTC. The encoded protein is CASSVSGEMAYNEQFF.